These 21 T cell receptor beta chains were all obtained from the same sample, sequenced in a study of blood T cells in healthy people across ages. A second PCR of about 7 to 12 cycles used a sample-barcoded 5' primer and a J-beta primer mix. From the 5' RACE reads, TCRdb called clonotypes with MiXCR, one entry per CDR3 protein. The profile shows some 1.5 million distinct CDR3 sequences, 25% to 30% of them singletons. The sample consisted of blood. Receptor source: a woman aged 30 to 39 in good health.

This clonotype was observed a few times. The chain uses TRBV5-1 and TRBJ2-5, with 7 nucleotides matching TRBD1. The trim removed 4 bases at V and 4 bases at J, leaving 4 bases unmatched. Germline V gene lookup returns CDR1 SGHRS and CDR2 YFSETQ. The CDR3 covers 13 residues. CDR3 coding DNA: TGCGCCAGCAGCATCGGACAGGTAGAGACCCAGTACTTC. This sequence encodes CASSIGQVETQYF.

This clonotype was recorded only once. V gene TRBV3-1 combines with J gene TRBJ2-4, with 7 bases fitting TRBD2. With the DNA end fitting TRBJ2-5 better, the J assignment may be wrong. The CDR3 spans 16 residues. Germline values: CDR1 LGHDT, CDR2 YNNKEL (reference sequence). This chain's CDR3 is CASSQQGLPNQETQYF. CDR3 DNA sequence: TGTGCCAGCAGCCAACAGGGACTACCTAATCAAGAGACCCAGTACTTC.

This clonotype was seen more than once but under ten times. The CDR3, as DNA: TGCAGTCCAAACAGGGCCACTAATGAAAAACTGTTTTTT. It translates to CSPNRATNEKLFF. The chain couples TRBV20-1 to TRBJ1-4, with D perhaps TRBD1 (6 bases). Germline V gene sequence: CDR1 DFQATT, CDR2 SNEGSKA (reference sequence). This CDR3 region has 13 residues. V was trimmed by 8 bases and J by 2 bases, leaving 12 bases between them.

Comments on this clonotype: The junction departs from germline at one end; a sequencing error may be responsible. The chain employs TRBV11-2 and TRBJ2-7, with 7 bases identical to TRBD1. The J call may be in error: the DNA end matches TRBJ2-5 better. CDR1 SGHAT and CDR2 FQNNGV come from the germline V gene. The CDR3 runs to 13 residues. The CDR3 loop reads CAGSLQGMETQYF. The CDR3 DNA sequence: TGTGCCGGCAGCTTACAGGGGATGGAGACCCAGTACTTC.

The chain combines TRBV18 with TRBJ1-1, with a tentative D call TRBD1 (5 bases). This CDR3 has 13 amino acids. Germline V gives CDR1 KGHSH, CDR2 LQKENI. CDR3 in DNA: TGTGCTACCACCGAAGGGGTGAACACTGAAGCTTTCTTT. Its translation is CATTEGVNTEAFF.

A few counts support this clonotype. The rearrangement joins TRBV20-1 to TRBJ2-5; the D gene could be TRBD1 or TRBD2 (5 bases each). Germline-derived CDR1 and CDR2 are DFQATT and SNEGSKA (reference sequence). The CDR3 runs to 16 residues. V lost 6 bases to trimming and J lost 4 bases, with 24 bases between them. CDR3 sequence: CSAAPGPGLSGETQYF. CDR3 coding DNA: TGCAGTGCAGCACCGGGACCTGGTTTATCCGGAGAGACCCAGTACTTC.

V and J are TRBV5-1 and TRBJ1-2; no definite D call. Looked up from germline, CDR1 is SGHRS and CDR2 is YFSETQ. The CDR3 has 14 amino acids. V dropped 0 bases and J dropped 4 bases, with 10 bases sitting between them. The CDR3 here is CASSLDVSSYGYTF. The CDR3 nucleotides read TGCGCCAGCAGCTTGGATGTCAGCTCCTATGGCTACACCTTC.

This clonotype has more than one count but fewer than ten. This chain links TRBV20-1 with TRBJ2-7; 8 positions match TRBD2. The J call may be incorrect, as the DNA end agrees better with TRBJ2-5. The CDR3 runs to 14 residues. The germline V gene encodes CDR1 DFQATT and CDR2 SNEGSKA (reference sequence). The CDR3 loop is CSATFGGVEETQYF. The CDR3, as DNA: TGCAGTGCAACCTTCGGGGGGGTCGAGGAGACCCAGTACTTC.

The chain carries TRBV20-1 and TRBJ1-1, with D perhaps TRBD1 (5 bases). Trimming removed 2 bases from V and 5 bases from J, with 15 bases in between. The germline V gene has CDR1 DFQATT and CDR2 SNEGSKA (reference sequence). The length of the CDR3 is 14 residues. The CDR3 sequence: CSARLSPGGTEAFF. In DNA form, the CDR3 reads TGCAGTGCTAGACTTAGCCCCGGGGGGACTGAAGCTTTCTTT.

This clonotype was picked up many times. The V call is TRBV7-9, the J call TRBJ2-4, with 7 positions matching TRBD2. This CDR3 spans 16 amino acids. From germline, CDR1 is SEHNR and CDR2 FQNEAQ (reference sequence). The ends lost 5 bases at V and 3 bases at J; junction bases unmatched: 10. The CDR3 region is CASSLGASGGKNIQYF. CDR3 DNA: TGTGCCAGCAGCCTCGGGGCCTCGGGAGGCAAAAACATTCAGTACTTC.

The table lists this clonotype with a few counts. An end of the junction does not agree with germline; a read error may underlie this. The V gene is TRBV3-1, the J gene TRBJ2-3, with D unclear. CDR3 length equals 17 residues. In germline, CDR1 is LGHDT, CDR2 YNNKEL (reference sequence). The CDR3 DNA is TGTGCCAGCAGCCTTCATACTCCGGGCGAGTCAACAGATATGCAGTATTTT. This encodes CASSLHTPGESTDMQYF.

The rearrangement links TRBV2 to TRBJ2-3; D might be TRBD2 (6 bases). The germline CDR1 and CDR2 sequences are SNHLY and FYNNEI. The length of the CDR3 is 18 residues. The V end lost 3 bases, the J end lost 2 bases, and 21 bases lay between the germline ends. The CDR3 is CASSDPTRSGALTDTQYF. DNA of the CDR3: TGTGCCAGCAGTGACCCTACTAGGTCGGGAGCTCTCACAGATACGCAGTATTTT.

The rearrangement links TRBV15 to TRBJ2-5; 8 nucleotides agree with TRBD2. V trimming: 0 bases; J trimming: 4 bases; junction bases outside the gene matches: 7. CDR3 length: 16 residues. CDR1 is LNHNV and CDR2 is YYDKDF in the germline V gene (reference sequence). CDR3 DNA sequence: TGTGCCACCAGCAGAGACCGAGCGGGAGCCTCAGAGACCCAGTACTTC. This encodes CATSRDRAGASETQYF. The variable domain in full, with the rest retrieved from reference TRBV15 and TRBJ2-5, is DAMVIQNPRYQVTQFGKPVTLSCSQTLNHNVMYWYQQKSSQAPKLLFHYYDKDFNNEADTPDNFQSRRPNTSFCFLDIRSPGLGDTAMYLCATSRDRAGASETQYFGPGTRLLVL.

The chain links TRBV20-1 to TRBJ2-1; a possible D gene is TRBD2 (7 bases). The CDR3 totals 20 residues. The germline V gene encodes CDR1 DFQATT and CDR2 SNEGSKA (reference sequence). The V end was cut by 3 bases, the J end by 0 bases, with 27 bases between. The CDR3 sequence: CSARGARGARGIASYNEQFF. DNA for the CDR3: TGCAGTGCTAGGGGGGCTCGGGGGGCTCGGGGGATTGCCTCCTACAATGAGCAGTTCTTC.

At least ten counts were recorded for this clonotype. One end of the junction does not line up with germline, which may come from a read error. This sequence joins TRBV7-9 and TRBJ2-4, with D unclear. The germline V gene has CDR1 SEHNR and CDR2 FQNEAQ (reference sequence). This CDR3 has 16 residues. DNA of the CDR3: TGTGCCAGCACCTTAAGCCAACACTTAGCCAAAAACATTCAGTACTTC. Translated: CASTLSQHLAKNIQYF.

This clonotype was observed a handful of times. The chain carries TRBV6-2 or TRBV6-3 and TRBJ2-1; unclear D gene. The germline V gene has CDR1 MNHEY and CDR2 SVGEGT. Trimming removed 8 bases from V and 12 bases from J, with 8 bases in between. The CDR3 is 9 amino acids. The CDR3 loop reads CASGSGQFF. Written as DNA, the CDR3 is TGTGCCAGCGGAAGTGGGCAGTTCTTC.

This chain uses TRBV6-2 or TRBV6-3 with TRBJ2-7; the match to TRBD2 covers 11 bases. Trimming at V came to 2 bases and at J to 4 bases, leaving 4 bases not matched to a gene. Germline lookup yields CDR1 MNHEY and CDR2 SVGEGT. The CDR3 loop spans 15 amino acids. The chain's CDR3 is CASSYPASGRYEQYF. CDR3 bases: TGTGCCAGCAGTTACCCAGCTAGCGGGAGGTACGAGCAGTACTTC.

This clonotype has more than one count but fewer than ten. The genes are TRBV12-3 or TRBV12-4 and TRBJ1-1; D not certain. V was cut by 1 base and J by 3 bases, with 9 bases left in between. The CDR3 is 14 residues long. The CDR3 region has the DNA TGTGCCAGCAGTTTAGATAATTTGGACACTGAAGCTTTCTTT. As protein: CASSLDNLDTEAFF.

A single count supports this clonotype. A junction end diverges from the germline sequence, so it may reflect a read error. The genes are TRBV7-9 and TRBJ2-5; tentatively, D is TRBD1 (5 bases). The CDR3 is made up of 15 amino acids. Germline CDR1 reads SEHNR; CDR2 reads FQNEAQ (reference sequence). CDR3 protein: CASSPGGGAQETRYF. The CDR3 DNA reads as TGTGCCAGCAGCCCGGGCGGTGGGGCCCAAGAGACCCGGTACTTC.

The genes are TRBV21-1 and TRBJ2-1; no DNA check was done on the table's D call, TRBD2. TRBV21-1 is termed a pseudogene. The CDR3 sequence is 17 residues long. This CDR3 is CASTTSGKRRGYNEQFF. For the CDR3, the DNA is TGTGCCAGCACGACTAGCGGGAAACGGAGGGGCTACAATGAGCAGTTCTTC.

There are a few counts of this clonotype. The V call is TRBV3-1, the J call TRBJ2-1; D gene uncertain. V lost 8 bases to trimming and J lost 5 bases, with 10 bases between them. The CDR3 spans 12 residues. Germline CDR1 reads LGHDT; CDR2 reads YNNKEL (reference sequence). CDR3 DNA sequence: TGTGCCAGCTCCACAGTCAACAATGAGCAGTTCTTC. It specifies CASSTVNNEQFF.